These T cell receptor beta chains were read from a single sample in a study of neurological immune-mediated disorders. TCRdb ran MiXCR on the 5' RACE reads and lists one entry per CDR3 protein. This sample has tens of thousands of distinct CDR3 sequences, with around 3.4% found just once. Input material: PBMCs. These receptors were obtained from a woman aged 45-65 years with multiple sclerosis. CDR3s include the opening cysteine and the closing phenylalanine or tryptophan. Fields, in order: D gene, J gene, clone size, V gene, CDR3 DNA, CDR3 protein. D genes are given only for firm matches. Rows give clone size only sometimes, using once, few, many, or a class for an expanded clone.

>TRBD2|TRBJ2-5|few|TRBV20-1
TGCAGTGCTCGAGCGGGACTAGCGGGGAGGACCCAAGAGACCCAGTACTTC
CSARAGLAGRTQETQYF
>TRBD1|TRBJ1-2|many|TRBV25-1
TGTGCCAGCAGAACAGGGGGCGAATATGGCTACACCTTC
CASRTGGEYGYTF
>-|TRBJ1-6|many|TRBV27
TGTGCCAGCACCGTCAGGGTACCCCTACGTTCACCCCTCCACTTT
CASTVRVPLRSPLHF
>-|TRBJ2-7|many|TRBV5-1
TGCGCCAGCATGAGGGTTACGGGGGTCGGCTACGAGCAGTACTTC
CASMRVTGVGYEQYF
>-|TRBJ1-1|many|TRBV5-1
TGCGCCAGCAGCTATGGTTTGTGGGGAAATACCACTGAAGCTTTCTTT
CASSYGLWGNTTEAFF
>-|TRBJ2-2|many|TRBV7-6
TGTGCCAGCAGCTTCGAGCGAACCGGGGAGCTGTTTTTT
CASSFERTGELFF
>TRBD1|TRBJ2-2|many|TRBV7-2
TGTGCCAGCAGCCCACCGACAGGGAAGGCCGGGGAGCTGTTTTTT
CASSPPTGKAGELFF
>TRBD1|TRBJ1-6|many|TRBV20-1
TGCAGTGCTAGACCCAGGGGGCAAGGATCACCCCTCCACTTT
CSARPRGQGSPLHF
>-|TRBJ1-1|many|TRBV27
TGTGCCAGCAGTTTAAGGAGGGTAAACACTGAAGCTTTCTTT
CASSLRRVNTEAFF
>-|TRBJ2-3|many|TRBV7-2
TGTGCCAGCAGCTTAATTTCAGATACGCAGTATTTT
CASSLISDTQYF
>TRBD1|TRBJ1-2|many|TRBV4-2
TGTGCCAGCAGCCAAGACCCGCCGGGACAGGGAGCCCATGACTACACCTTC
CASSQDPPGQGAHDYTF
>TRBD2|TRBJ2-1|many|TRBV7-2
TGTGCCAGCAGCTTAGCAGCTGCTAGCGGGGGAGGGGAGCAGTTCTTC
CASSLAAASGGGEQFF
>-|TRBJ1-1|many|TRBV6-2/TRBV6-3
TGTGCCAGCAGCCCCGGGCCAAGCGACACTGAAGCTTTCTTT
CASSPGPSDTEAFF
>-|TRBJ1-5|few|TRBV18
TGTGCCAGCTCACTCCTCGGGGGCAATCAGCCCCAGAATTTT
CASSLLGGNQPQNF
>TRBD1|TRBJ1-2|many|TRBV10-3
TGTGCCATCAGTGAGGCAGGGGGGAGTAACTATGGCTACACCTTC
CAISEAGGSNYGYTF
>-|TRBJ2-7|many|TRBV7-9
TGTGCCAGCAGCTTAGGGACAGCACTCTACTCCTACGAGCAGTACTTC
CASSLGTALYSYEQYF
>TRBD2|TRBJ2-1|many|TRBV20-1
TGCAGTGCCTCCAGCGGGGGAGATTACAATGAGCAGTTCTTC
CSASSGGDYNEQFF
>-|TRBJ1-5|many|TRBV20-1
TGCAGTGCTTCCCGCTGGGGGCGAGAACAGCCCCAGCATTTT
CSASRWGREQPQHF
>-|TRBJ2-7|many|TRBV5-6
TGTGCCAGCAGCTTCCCGGGACAACCCTACGAGCAGTACTTC
CASSFPGQPYEQYF
>-|TRBJ1-1|many|TRBV5-1
TGCGCCAGCAGCCGTCAGGGAACCAGGAACACTGAAGCTTTCTTT
CASSRQGTRNTEAFF
>-|TRBJ2-3|many|TRBV20-1
TGCAGTGCTAGTGGGTCCCACCCAACACCCACAGATACGCAGTATTTT
CSASGSHPTPTDTQYF
>-|TRBJ2-1|many|TRBV21-1
TGTGCCAGCAGCAAAGTTACAGGGGAGAGTAATGAGCAGTTCTTC
CASSKVTGESNEQFF
>TRBD1|TRBJ1-2|many|TRBV24-1
TGTGCCACCAGTGACCCGGGACAGGTTTATGGCTACACCTTC
CATSDPGQVYGYTF
>-|TRBJ2-1|many|TRBV5-1
TGCGCCAGCACCCTCAGTACTAGTCCGGTGGGTGACAATGAGCAGTTCTTC
CASTLSTSPVGDNEQFF
>-|TRBJ2-3|many|TRBV5-1
TGCGCCAGCAGCTGGGCTGGGGCCGCAGATACGCAGTATTTT
CASSWAGAADTQYF
>TRBD1|TRBJ2-7|-|TRBV3-1
TGTGCCAGCAGCCAGGGACAGGGGCCGAGGGAGCAGTACTTC
CASSQGQGPREQYF
>-|TRBJ2-3|many|TRBV10-3
TGTGCCATAGAGAGTCGGGGAGAAGGGGCAGATACGCAGTATTTT
CAIESRGEGADTQYF
>TRBD2|TRBJ2-1|many|TRBV10-3
TGTGCCATCAGTCGGACTAGCGGGGGTGCGGGGAATGAGCAGTTCTTC
CAISRTSGGAGNEQFF
>-|TRBJ2-7|many|TRBV15
TGTGCCACCAGCGAAGGGGCCATAATATACGAGCAGTACTTC
CATSEGAIIYEQYF
>-|TRBJ1-4|many|TRBV6-6
TGTGCCAGCAGTCTATCACAGGGTCTCTATGAAAAACTGTTTTTT
CASSLSQGLYEKLFF
>-|TRBJ1-5|-|TRBV5-1
TGCGCCAGCAGCTTGGAGGGCAATCAGCCCCAGAATTTT
CASSLEGNQPQNF
>-|TRBJ1-5|many|TRBV10-3
TGTGCCATCAGGGGGGCGGGACAGCCCCAGCATTTT
CAIRGAGQPQHF
>-|TRBJ2-2|many|TRBV7-3
TGTGCCAGCAGCTTAACGGACGGGGACACCGGGGAGCTGTTTTTT
CASSLTDGDTGELFF
>TRBD2|TRBJ2-2|many|TRBV12-3/TRBV12-4
TGTGCCAGCAGCCTCCGGGGGGTGGTCGGGGAGCTGTTTTTT
CASSLRGVVGELFF
>-|TRBJ1-1|many|TRBV28
TGTGCCAGCAGTTTTTTGAGTGAAGCTTTCTTT
CASSFLSEAFF
>-|TRBJ2-2|many|TRBV29-1
TGCAGCGGTTTTGTGACGGTCGGGAACACCGGGGAGCTGTTTTTT
CSGFVTVGNTGELFF
>-|TRBJ1-4|many|TRBV5-1
TGCGCCAGCAGCAGGACCACAACGCCCACAACTAATGAAAAACTGTTTTTT
CASSRTTTPTTNEKLFF
>-|TRBJ2-2|many|TRBV5-1
TGCGCCAGCAGCTTGAGTGGGACGATTAACACCGGGGAGCTGTTTTTT
CASSLSGTINTGELFF
>TRBD2|TRBJ2-1|many|TRBV27
TGTGCCAGCATGGGCGGGGGGGCCTTCAATGAGCAGTTCTTC
CASMGGGAFNEQFF
>-|TRBJ2-4|many|TRBV6-1
TGTGCCAGCAGTACTGCCATAGGACTAGCCAAAAACATTCAGTACTTC
CASSTAIGLAKNIQYF
>TRBD2|TRBJ2-1|many|TRBV7-9
TGTACCTCCCTAGCTAGCGGGTCTTTGAGCTCCTACAATGAGCAGTTCTTC
CTSLASGSLSSYNEQFF
>TRBD2|TRBJ2-1|-|TRBV7-2
TGTGCCAGCCGGCGGGGGGGGGGGGGCTATGAGCAGTTCTTC
CASRRGGGGYEQFF
>TRBD1|TRBJ1-1|many|TRBV19
TGTGCCAGTAGTACCCGGACAGGGAGAGGGGGGCACACTGAAGCTTTCTTT
CASSTRTGRGGHTEAFF
>-|TRBJ1-2|many|TRBV20-1
TGCAGTGCTAGAGATCGGGACGGCTATGGCTACACCTTC
CSARDRDGYGYTF
>TRBD1|TRBJ2-7|many|TRBV5-1
TGCGCCAGCAGCTTCGGGACAGGGGGCAGCGAGCAGTACTTC
CASSFGTGGSEQYF
>-|TRBJ1-2|many|TRBV19
TGTGCCAGTACCGGGGAAGGGAACAACTATGGCTACACCTTC
CASTGEGNNYGYTF
>-|TRBJ2-2|many|TRBV15
TGTGCCACCAGCTGGACCAGAGGGGCCGGGGAGCTGTTTTTT
CATSWTRGAGELFF
>TRBD1|TRBJ2-7|many|TRBV9
TGTGCCAGCAGCGTAGAGGCAGGGGGCATCTACGAGCAGTACTTC
CASSVEAGGIYEQYF
>-|TRBJ2-1|many|TRBV27
TGTGCCAGCAGCGTCGGGGGGCCAAACAATGAGCAGTTCTTC
CASSVGGPNNEQFF
>TRBD1|TRBJ2-3|many|TRBV7-2
TGTGCCAGCAGCTTGGCCGGGACAGGGGTTACAGATACGCAGTATTTT
CASSLAGTGVTDTQYF
>-|TRBJ2-1|many|TRBV5-1
TGCGCCAGCACCGACCATCGAGACCTCTACAATGAGCAGTTCTTC
CASTDHRDLYNEQFF
>TRBD2|TRBJ2-3|many|TRBV5-1
TGCGCCAGCTCCGAGGTGGGGGGGACCACAGATACGCAGTATTTT
CASSEVGGTTDTQYF
>TRBD1|TRBJ1-2|many|TRBV3-1
TGTGCCAGCAGTCCTGACAGGGGGCACGGTGGCTACACCTTC
CASSPDRGHGGYTF
>TRBD1|TRBJ2-2|many|TRBV5-1
TGCGCCAGCAGCATTACAGGGGGCAACACCGGGGAGCTGTTTTTT
CASSITGGNTGELFF
>-|TRBJ2-7|few|TRBV12-3/TRBV12-4
TGTGCCAGCAGCGGTAGGAGGAACCCCTACGAGCAGTACTTC
CASSGRRNPYEQYF